This section outlines one T cell receptor (beta chain) sequence together with its context. Antigen specificity is unknown. The data originate from a study of post-analysis software for immune sequencing data. Unique molecular identifiers featured in each of the TCR beta cDNA libraries. With about 0.95 to 10 million T cells as the source, about half a million cDNA molecules resulted. TCRdb reprocessed the PCR reads via MiXCR and lists one record per CDR3 protein. The data show approximately 630,000 distinct CDR3 sequences, more than 50% seen once. Study-wide points: Compared with controls, patients showed significantly lower normalized Chao1 diversity. About five TRBV segments appeared more often in patients than in controls, and TRBV5-6, TRBV5-1 and TRBV20-1 were among these.

Germline CDR1 reads SQVTM; CDR2 reads ANQGSEA. The ends were cut back, 4 bases at V and 3 bases at J, with 13 bases in the middle. This CDR3 region has 13 residues. What was sequenced was blood. The chain has TRBV29-1 and TRBJ2-7; D might be TRBD2 (5 bases). The sequence was collected from a girl aged 2-9 years with multiple sclerosis. The CDR3 nucleotides read TGCAGCGTTGTCCGGGAAGGTTACTACGAGCAGTACTTC. This encodes CSVVREGYYEQYF.